This T cell receptor beta chain is drawn from a study of lymphopenia after photon versus proton radiotherapy. Regarding this clone: Its antigen remains unknown.

Overall study results and limits: Post-nadir TCR diversity decline inversely tracked overall survival among those who died. Authors raise, but do not show, better survival with proton therapy. After lymphocyte nadir, photon-treated repertoires showed oligoclonal expansion, especially CD8+ Temra.

Method: immunoSEQ multiplex PCR; TCRdb's copy keeps in-frame clones and lacks some. In the table there are some 55,000 clones, approximately 86% of which are singletons. The CDR3 has 12 amino acids. Trimming took off 6 bases at V and 5 bases at J, with 10 bases between the two ends. Looked up from germline, CDR1 is MNHNY and CDR2 is SVGAGI (reference sequence). Sequencing was performed on peripheral blood, taken from a patient treated with photon-based radiotherapy. The genes are TRBV6-6 and TRBJ2-5; D is undetermined. This receptor was identified in a man aged 40-55 years with gastric cancer. The CDR3 spells CASRPTPETQYF. The CDR3 DNA reads as TGTGCCAGCAGACCAACCCCGGAGACCCAGTACTTC.